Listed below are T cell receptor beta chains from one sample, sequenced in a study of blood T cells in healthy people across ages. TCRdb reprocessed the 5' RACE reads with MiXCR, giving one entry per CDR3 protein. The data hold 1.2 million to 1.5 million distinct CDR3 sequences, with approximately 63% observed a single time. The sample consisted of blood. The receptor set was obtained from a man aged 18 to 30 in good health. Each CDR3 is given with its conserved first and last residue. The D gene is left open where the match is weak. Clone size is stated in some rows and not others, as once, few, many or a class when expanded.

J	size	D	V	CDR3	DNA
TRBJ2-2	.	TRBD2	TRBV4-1	CASRPTSGTNTGELFF	TGCGCCAGCAGACCCACGAGCGGGACGAACACCGGGGAGCTGTTTTTT
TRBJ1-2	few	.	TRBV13	CASSSWGTGDGYTF	TGTGCCAGCAGCTCCTGGGGGACGGGTGATGGCTACACCTTC
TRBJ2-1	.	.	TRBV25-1	CASNPGLSKGEQFF	TGTGCCAGCAATCCGGGCCTAAGCAAGGGTGAGCAGTTCTTC
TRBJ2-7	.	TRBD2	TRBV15	CATSRGSGRKAEQYF	TGTGCCACCAGCAGAGGTAGCGGGAGAAAGGCCGAGCAGTACTTC
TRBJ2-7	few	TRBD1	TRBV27	CASSLSPGQIYEQYF	TGTGCCAGCAGCTTGTCGCCGGGACAGATCTACGAGCAGTACTTC
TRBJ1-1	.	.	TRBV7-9	CASSEGGTGRVTEAFF	TGTGCCAGCAGCGAAGGGGGAACGGGGCGAGTCACTGAAGCTTTCTTT
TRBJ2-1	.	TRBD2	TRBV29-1	CSVTGLAGSSYNEQFF	TGCAGCGTTACCGGACTAGCGGGGAGCTCCTACAATGAGCAGTTCTTC
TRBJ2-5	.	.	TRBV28	CASSLWAESRGQETQYF	TGTGCCAGCAGTTTATGGGCCGAATCAAGGGGGCAAGAGACCCAGTACTTC
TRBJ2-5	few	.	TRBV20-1	CSALREETQYF	TGCAGTGCTCTAAGGGAAGAGACCCAGTACTTC
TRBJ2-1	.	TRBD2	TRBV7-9	CASTPKGGSLAGGHKEQFF	TGTGCCAGCACCCCCAAGGGTGGCTCCCTAGCGGGAGGGCACAAAGAGCAGTTCTTC